Reported below is one TCR beta chain. The antigen is unknown. This entry belongs to a study of cytomegalovirus exposure and HLA in healthy donors. Across the study: Across about 400 genotyped donors, about 86% landed in the Caucasian-associated ancestry cluster. Overall study findings and caveats: Some public TCRs appeared in many individuals, while most sequences were rare. There were 150 to 200 TCR beta chains listed as cytomegalovirus-associated.

PCR involved 60 Vbeta and 13 Jbeta primers. Sequenced by immunoSEQ multiplex PCR; TCRdb stores in-frame clones only, minus some. The profile shows about 100,000 clones, roughly 79% of them singletons. This CDR3 is built from 14 residues. CDR1 and CDR2 (germline): SGHRS, YFSETQ. The V call is TRBV5-1, the J call TRBJ2-5; 7 bases map to TRBD1. The assigned J gene may be wrong: the sequence end matches TRBJ2-7 better. This clonotype was sampled from a woman in her seventies in good health and CMV-seropositive. The sample was PBMCs. The DNA for the CDR3 is TGCGCCAGCAGCTTCCAACAGGGGAACTACGAGCAGTACTTC. Translation gives CASSFQQGNYEQYF.